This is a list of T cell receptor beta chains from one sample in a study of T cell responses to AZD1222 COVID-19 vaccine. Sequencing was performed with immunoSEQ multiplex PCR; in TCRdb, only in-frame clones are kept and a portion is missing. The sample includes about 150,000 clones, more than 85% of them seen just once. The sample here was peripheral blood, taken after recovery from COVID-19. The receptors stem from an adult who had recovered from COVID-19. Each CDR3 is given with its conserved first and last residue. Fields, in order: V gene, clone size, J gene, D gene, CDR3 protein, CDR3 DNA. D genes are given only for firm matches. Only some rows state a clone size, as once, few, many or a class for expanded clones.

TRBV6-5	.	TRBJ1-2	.	CASSLGGFYGYTF	TGTGCCAGCAGTTTGGGGGGCTTCTATGGCTACACCTTC
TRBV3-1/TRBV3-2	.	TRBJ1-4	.	CASSLYNEKLFF	TGTGCCAGCAGCCTTTATAATGAAAAACTGTTTTTT
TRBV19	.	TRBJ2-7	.	CATLARDGGHEQYF	TGTGCCACTTTAGCCCGGGACGGCGGGCACGAGCAGTACTTC
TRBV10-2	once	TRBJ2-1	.	CASTHGGPSLLPGEQFF	TGCGCCAGCACCCACGGGGGCCCTAGCCTACTCCCCGGTGAGCAGTTCTTC
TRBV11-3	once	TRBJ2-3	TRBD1	CASSIGTGPTTDTQYF	TGTGCCAGCAGCATCGGGACAGGCCCTACCACAGATACGCAGTATTTT
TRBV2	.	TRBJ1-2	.	CASSELRGRNYGYTF	TGTGCCAGCAGTGAATTAAGGGGACGCAACTATGGCTACACCTTC
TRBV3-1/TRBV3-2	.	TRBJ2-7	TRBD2	CASSQGSGRAGEQYF	TGTGCCAGCAGCCAAGGTAGCGGGAGGGCAGGCGAGCAGTACTTC
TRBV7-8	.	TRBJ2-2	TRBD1	CASSSRGTGELFF	TGTGCCAGCAGCTCCAGGGGGACCGGGGAGCTGTTTTTT
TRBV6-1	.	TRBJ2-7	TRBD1	CASSEDRVSEQYF	TGTGCCAGCAGTGAGGACAGGGTGAGCGAGCAGTACTTC
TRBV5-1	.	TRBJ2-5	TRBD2	CASSALVGGSTETQYF	TGCGCCAGCAGCGCCTTGGTGGGCGGGAGCACAGAGACCCAGTACTTC
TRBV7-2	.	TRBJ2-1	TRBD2	CASSLVSSGAFNEQFF	TGTGCCAGCAGCTTAGTTTCTAGCGGGGCTTTCAATGAGCAGTTCTTC
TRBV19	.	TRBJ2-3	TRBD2	CASSWGGSTDTQYF	TGTGCCAGTAGTTGGGGGGGGAGCACAGATACGCAGTATTTT
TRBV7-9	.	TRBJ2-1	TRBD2	CASSFDSGRTVEQFF	TGTGCCAGCAGCTTTGATAGCGGGAGAACGGTTGAGCAGTTCTTC
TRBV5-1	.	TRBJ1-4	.	CASSLGPTASEKLFF	TGCGCCAGCAGCTTGGGGCCGACAGCATCTGAAAAACTGTTTTTT
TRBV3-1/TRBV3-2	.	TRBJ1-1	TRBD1	CASSQARQGEAFF	TGTGCCAGCAGCCAGGCAAGACAGGGGGAAGCTTTCTTT
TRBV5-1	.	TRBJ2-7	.	CASSPAGPLGEQYF	TGCGCCAGCAGCCCAGCCGGGCCCCTAGGCGAGCAGTACTTC
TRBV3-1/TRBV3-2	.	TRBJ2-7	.	CASSQEEGNWYEQYF	TGTGCCAGCAGCCAAGAGGAGGGGAATTGGTACGAGCAGTACTTC
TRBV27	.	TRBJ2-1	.	CASSFAVYNEQFF	TGTGCCAGCAGTTTTGCCGTCTACAATGAGCAGTTCTTC
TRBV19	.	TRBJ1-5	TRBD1	CASRAQGSYNQPQHF	TGTGCCAGTAGGGCACAGGGGAGTTACAATCAGCCCCAGCATTTT
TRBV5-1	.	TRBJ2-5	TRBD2	CASSPTSGVAQYF	TGCGCCAGCAGCCCGACTAGCGGGGTGGCCCAGTACTTC
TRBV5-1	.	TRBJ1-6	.	CASTSGPGSSYNSPLHF	TGCGCCAGCACTTCGGGGCCGGGCAGCTCCTATAATTCACCCCTCCACTTT
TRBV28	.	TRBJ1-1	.	CASSFGPQNTEAFF	TGTGCCAGCAGTTTCGGTCCACAGAACACTGAAGCTTTCTTT
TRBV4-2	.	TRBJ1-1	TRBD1	CASSQGSDRGNTEAFF	TGTGCCAGCAGCCAAGGATCCGACAGGGGGAACACTGAAGCTTTCTTT
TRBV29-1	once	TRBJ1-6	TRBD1	CSVRTGGNSPLHF	TGCAGCGTTAGGACAGGGGGCAATTCACCCCTCCACTTT
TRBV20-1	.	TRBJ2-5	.	CSALLGETQYF	TGCAGTGCTCTCCTGGGGGAGACCCAGTACTTC
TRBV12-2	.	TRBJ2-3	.	CASRSLPDRGIIGDTQYF	TGTGCAAGTCGCTCTCTCCCGGACAGGGGGATAATAGGAGATACGCAGTATTTT
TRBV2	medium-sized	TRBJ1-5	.	CASSEGGQSNQPQHF	TGTGCCAGCAGTGAGGGGGGTCAAAGCAATCAGCCCCAGCATTTT
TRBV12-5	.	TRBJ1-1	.	CASGPPTGTEAFF	TGTGCTAGTGGCCCTCCGACTGGGACTGAAGCTTTCTTT
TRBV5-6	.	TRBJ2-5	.	CASSLRGQETQYF	TGTGCCAGCAGCTTGCGTGGCCAAGAGACCCAGTACTTC
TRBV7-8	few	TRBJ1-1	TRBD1	CASSLDRVANTEAFF	TGTGCCAGCAGCTTGGACAGGGTAGCGAACACTGAAGCTTTCTTT
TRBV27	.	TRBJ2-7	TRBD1	CASGRTGAVYEQYF	TGTGCCAGCGGCCGGACAGGGGCGGTCTACGAGCAGTACTTC
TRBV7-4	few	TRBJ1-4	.	CASSRPCQGGGWEKLFF	TGTGCCAGCAGCCGCCCTTGCCAAGGAGGGGGTTGGGAAAAACTGTTTTTT
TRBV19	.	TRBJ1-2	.	CASSTRPGGYTF	TGTGCCAGTAGTACCCGACCTGGTGGCTACACCTTC
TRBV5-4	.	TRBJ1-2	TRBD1	CASSFAGQGRGYTF	TGTGCCAGCAGCTTTGCCGGACAGGGTAGAGGCTACACCTTC
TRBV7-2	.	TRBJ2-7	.	CASSLSVASGDEQYF	TGTGCCAGCAGCCTTTCGGTAGCCTCCGGGGACGAGCAGTACTTC
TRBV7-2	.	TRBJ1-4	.	CASSPHLAYATNEKLFF	TGTGCCAGCAGCCCCCACTTGGCCTATGCAACTAATGAAAAACTGTTTTTT
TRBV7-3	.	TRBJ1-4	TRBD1	CASSPGTGINEKLFF	TGTGCCAGCAGCCCTGGGACAGGGATTAATGAAAAACTGTTTTTT
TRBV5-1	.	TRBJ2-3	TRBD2	CASSFLAGTNTDTQYF	TGCGCCAGCAGCTTCCTAGCGGGGACCAACACAGATACGCAGTATTTT
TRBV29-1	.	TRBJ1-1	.	CSVSNLGGTEAFF	TGCAGCGTTTCGAATCTGGGGGGCACTGAAGCTTTCTTT
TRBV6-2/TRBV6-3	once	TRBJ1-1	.	CASSYPMPRGYMNTEAFF	TGTGCCAGCAGTTACCCCATGCCGCGGGGCTATATGAACACTGAAGCTTTCTTT
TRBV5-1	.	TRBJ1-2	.	CASSLGSANYGYTF	TGCGCCAGCAGCTTGGGTAGCGCTAACTATGGCTACACCTTC
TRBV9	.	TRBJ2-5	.	CASSVGGGETQYF	TGTGCCAGCAGCGTAGGCGGGGGCGAGACCCAGTACTTC
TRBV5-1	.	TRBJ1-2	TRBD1	CASSPLDRGFGYTF	TGCGCCAGCAGCCCTTTAGACAGGGGATTTGGCTACACCTTC
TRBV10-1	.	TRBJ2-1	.	CASSDSGPGLGSYNEQFF	TGCGCCAGCAGTGATTCCGGCCCAGGGCTCGGCTCCTACAATGAGCAGTTCTTC